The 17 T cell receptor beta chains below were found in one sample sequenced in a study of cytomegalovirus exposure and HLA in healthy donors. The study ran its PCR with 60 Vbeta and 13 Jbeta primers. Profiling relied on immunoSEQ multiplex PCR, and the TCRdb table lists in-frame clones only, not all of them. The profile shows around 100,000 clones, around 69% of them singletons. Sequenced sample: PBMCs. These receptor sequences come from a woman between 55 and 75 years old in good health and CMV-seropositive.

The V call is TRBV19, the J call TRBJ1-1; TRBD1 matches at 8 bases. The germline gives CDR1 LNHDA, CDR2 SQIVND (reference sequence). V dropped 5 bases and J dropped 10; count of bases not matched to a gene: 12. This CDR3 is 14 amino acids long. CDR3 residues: CASSSSSRGRRAFF. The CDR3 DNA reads TGTGCCAGTAGTTCTTCCTCCAGGGGGCGCAGAGCTTTCTTT.

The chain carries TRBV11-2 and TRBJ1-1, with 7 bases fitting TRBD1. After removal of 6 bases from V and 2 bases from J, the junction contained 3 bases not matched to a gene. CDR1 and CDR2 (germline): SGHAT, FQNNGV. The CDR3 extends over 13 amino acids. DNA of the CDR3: TGTGCCAGCAGTAGACAGGGAAACACTGAAGCTTTCTTT. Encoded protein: CASSRQGNTEAFF.

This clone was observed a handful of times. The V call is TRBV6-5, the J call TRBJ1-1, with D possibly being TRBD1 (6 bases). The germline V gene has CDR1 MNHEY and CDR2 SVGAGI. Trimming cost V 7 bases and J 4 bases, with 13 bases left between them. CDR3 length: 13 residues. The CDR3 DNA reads TGTGCCAGCAAGCAGGGGATGGTCACTGAAGCTTTCTTT. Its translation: CASKQGMVTEAFF.

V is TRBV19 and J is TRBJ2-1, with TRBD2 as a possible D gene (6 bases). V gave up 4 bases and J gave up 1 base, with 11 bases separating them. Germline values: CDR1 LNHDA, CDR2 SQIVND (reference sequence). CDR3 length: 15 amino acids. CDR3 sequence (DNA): TGTGCCAGTAGTAACCGGGAGCTTTCCTACAATGAGCAGTTCTTC. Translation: CASSNRELSYNEQFF.

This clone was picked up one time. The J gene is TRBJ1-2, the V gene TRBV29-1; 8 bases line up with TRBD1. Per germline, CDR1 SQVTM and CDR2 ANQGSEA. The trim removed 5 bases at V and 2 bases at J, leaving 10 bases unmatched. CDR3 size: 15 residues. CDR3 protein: CSVRPQGASNYGYTF. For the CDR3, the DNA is TGCAGCGTTCGACCTCAGGGGGCATCGAACTATGGCTACACCTTC.

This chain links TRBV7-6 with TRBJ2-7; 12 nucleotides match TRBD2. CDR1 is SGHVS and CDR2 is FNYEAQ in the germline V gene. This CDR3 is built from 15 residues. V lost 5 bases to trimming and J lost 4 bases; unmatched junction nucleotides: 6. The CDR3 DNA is TGTGCCAGCAGCGAACTAGCGGGAGGTTCTTACGAGCAGTACTTC. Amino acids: CASSELAGGSYEQYF. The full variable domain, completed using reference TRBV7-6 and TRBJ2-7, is GAGVSQSPRYKVTKRGQDVALRCDPISGHVSLYWYRQALGQGPEFLTYFNYEAQQDKSGLPNDRFSAERPEGSISTLTIQRTEQRDSAMYRCASSELAGGSYEQYFGPGTRLTVT.

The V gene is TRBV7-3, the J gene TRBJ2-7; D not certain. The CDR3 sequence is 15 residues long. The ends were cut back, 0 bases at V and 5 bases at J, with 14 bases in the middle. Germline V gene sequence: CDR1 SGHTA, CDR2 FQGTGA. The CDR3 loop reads CASSLTLAGFDEQYF. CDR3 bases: TGTGCCAGCAGCTTAACCTTGGCAGGTTTCGACGAGCAGTACTTC. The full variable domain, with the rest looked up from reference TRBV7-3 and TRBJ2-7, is GAGVSQTPSNKVTEKGKYVELRCDPISGHTALYWYRQSLGQGPEFLIYFQGTGAADDSGLPNDRFFAVRPEGSVSTLKIQRTERGDSAVYLCASSLTLAGFDEQYFGPGTRLTVT.

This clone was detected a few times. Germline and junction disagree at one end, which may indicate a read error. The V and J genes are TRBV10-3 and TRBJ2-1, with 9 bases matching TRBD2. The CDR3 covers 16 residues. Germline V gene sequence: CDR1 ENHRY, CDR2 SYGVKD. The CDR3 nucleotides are TGTGCCATTAGTGGAGGGGCGGGAGGGTCCTACAATGAGCAGTTCTTC. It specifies CAISGGAGGSYNEQFF.

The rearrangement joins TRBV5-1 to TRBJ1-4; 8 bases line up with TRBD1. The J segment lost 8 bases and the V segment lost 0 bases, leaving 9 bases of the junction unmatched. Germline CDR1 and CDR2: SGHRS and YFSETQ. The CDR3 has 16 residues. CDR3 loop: CASSLASTGGPEKLFF. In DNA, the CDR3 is TGCGCCAGCAGCTTGGCGAGCACAGGGGGGCCCGAAAAACTGTTTTTT.

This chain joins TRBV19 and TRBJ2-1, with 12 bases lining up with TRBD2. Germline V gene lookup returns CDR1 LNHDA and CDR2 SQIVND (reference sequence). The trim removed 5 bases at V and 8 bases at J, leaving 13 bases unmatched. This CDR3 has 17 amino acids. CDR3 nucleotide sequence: TGTGCCAGTAGTCCACGTTTGACTAGCGGGAGTAGGTATGAGCAGTTCTTC. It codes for CASSPRLTSGSRYEQFF.

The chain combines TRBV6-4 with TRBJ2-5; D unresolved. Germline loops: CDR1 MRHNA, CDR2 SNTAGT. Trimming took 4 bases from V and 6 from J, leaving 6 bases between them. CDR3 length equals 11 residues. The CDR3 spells CASSGQKTQYF. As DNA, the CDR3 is TGTGCCAGCAGTGGTCAGAAGACCCAGTACTTC.

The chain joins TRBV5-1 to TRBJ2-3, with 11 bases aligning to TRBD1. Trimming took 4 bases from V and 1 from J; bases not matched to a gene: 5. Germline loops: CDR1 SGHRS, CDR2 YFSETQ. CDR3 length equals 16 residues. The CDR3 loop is CASSAGQGAGTDTQYF. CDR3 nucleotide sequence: TGCGCCAGCAGCGCAGGACAGGGGGCGGGCACAGATACGCAGTATTTT.

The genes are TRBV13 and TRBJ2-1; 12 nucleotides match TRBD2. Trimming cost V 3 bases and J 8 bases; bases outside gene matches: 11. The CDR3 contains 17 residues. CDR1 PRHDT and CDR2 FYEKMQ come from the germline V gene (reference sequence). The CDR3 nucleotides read TGTGCCAGCAGCTTCTTCCTAGCGGGAGGGCCTCTGGATGAGCAGTTCTTC. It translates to CASSFFLAGGPLDEQFF. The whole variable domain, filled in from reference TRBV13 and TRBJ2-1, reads AAGVIQSPRHLIKEKRETATLKCYPIPRHDTVYWYQQGPGQDPQFLISFYEKMQSDKGSIPDRFSAQQFSDYHSELNMSSLELGDSALYFCASSFFLAGGPLDEQFFGPGTRLTVL.

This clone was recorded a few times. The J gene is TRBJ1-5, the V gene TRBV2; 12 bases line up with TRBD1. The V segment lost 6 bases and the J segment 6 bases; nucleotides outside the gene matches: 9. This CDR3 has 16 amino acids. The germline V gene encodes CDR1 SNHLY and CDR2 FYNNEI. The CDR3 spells CASRAGTGGGGQPQHF. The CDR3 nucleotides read TGTGCCAGCAGAGCCGGGACAGGGGGCGGCGGTCAGCCCCAGCATTTT.

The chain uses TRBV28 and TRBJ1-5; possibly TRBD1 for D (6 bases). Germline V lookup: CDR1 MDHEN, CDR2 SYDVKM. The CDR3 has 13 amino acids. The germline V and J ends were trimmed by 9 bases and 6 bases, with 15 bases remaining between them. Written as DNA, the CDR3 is TGTGCCAGTAAAGGGGGGGCAGGTCAGCCCCAGCATTTT. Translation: CASKGGAGQPQHF.

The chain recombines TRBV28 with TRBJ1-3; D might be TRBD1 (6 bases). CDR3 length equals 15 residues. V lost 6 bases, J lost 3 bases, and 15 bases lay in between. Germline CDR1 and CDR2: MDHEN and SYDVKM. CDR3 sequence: CASRGTTGFGNTIYF. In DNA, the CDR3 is TGTGCCAGCAGAGGCACCACAGGGTTTGGAAACACCATATATTTT.

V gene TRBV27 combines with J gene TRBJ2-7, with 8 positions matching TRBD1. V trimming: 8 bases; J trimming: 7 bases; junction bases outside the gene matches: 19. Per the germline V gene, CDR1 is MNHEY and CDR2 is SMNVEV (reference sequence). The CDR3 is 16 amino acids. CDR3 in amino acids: CASGRDRRSAGSEQYF. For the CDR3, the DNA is TGTGCCAGCGGCCGGGACAGGCGCTCCGCGGGGAGTGAGCAGTACTTC.